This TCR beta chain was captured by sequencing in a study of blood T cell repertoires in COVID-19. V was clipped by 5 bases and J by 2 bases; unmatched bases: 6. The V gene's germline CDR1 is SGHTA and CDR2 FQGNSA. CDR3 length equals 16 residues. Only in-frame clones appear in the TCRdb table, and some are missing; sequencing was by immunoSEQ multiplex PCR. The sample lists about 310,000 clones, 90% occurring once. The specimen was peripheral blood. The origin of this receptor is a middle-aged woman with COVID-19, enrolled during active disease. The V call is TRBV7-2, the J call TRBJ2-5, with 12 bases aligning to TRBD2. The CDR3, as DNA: TGTGCCAGCAGCACGCTAGCGGGAGGGTTACAAGAGACCCAGTACTTC. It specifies CASSTLAGGLQETQYF.